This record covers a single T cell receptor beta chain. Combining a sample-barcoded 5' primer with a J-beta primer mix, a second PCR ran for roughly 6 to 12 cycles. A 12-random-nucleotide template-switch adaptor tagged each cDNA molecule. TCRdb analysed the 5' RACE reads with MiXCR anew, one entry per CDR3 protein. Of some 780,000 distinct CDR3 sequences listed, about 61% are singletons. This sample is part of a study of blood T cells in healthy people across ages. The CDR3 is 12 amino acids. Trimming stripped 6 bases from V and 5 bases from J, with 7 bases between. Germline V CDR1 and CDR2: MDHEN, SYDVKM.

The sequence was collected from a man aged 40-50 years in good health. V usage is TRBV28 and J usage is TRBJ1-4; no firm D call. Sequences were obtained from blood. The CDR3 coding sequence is TGTGCCAGCAGGTCCCTAAATGAAAAACTGTTTTTT. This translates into CASRSLNEKLFF.